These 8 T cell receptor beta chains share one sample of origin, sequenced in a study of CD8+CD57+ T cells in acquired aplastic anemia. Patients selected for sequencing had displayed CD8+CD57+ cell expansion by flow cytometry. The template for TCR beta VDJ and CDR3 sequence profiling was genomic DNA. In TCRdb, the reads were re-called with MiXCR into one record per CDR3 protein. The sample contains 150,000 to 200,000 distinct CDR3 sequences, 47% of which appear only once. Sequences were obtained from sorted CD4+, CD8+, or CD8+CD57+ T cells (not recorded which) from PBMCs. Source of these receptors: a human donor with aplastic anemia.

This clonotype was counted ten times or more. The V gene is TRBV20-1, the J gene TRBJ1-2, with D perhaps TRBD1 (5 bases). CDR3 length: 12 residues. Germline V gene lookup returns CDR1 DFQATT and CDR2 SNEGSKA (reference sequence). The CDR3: CAEGTSVYGYTF. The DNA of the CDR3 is TGCGCCGAGGGGACGTCGGTCTATGGCTACACCTTC.

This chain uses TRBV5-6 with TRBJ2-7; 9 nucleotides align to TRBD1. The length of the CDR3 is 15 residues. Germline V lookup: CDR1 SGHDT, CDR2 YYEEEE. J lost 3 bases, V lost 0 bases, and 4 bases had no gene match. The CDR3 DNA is TGTGCCAGCAGCTTGGTGGGACAGGGAGTCTACGAGCAGTACTTC. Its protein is CASSLVGQGVYEQYF.

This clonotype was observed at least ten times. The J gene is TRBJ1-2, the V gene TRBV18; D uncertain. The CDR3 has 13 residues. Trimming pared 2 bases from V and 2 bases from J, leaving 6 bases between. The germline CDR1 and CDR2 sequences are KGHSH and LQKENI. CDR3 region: CASSPEGNYGYTF. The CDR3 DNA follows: TGTGCCAGCTCACCAGAAGGGAACTATGGCTACACCTTC.

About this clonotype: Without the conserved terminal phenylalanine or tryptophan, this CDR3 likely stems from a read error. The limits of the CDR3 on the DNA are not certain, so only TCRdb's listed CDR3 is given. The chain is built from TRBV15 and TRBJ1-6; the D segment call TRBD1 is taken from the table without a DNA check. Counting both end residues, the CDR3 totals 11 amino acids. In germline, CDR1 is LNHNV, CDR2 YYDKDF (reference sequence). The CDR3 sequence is CATSSPLPPHS.

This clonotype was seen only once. For the CDR3, the DNA is TGTGCCAGCAGCTCTAGTGTTTATCAGCCCCAGCATTTT. Encoded protein: CASSSSVYQPQHF. J is TRBJ1-5 and V is TRBV7-9; D gene unclear. CDR3 length equals 13 residues. V lost 4 bases and J lost 5, with 9 bases in between. CDR1 is SEHNR, CDR2 FQNEAQ, per germline (reference sequence).

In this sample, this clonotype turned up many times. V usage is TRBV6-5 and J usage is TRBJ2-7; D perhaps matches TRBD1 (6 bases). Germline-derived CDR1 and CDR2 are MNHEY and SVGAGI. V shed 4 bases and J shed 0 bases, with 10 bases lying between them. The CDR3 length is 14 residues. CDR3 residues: CASSLQGPSYEQYF. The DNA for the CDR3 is TGTGCCAGCAGTTTGCAGGGGCCCTCCTACGAGCAGTACTTC.

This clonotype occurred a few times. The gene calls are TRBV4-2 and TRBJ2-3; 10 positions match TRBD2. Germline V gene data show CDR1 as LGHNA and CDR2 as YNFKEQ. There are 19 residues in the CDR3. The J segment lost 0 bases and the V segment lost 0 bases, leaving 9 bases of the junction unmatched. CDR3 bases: TGTGCCAGCAGCCAAGATAATAGCGGGGGGACCTCTAGCACAGATACGCAGTATTTT. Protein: CASSQDNSGGTSSTDTQYF.

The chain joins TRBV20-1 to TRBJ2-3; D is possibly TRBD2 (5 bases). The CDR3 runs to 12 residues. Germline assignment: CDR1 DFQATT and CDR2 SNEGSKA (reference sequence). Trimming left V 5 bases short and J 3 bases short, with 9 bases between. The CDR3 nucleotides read TGCAGTGCTCCTTTAGCGACAGATACGCAGTATTTT. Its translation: CSAPLATDTQYF.